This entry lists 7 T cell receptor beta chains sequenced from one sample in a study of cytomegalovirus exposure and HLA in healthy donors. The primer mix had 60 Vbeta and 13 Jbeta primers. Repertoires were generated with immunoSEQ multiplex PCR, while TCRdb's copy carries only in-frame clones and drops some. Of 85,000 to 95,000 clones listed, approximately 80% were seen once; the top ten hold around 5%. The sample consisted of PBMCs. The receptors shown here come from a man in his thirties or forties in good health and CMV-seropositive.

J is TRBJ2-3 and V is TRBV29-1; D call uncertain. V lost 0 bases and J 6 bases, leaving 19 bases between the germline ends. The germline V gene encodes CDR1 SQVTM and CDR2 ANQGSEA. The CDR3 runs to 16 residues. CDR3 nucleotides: TGCAGCGTTGAAGAGGGTAGCACCTCCCGTCGGGATACGCAGTATTTT. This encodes CSVEEGSTSRRDTQYF.

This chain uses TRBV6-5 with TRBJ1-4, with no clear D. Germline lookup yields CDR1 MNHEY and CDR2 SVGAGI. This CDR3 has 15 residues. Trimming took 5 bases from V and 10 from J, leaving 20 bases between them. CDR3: CASSRREPGPGKLFF. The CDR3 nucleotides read TGTGCCAGCAGTCGCCGGGAACCCGGGCCAGGAAAACTGTTTTTT.

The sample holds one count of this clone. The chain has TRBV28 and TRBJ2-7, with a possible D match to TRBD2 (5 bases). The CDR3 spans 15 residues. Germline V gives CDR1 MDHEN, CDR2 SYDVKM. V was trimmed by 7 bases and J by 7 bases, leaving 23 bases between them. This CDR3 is CASIPYGWEPGEQYF. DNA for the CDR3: TGTGCCAGCATCCCTTATGGGTGGGAGCCGGGGGAGCAGTACTTC.

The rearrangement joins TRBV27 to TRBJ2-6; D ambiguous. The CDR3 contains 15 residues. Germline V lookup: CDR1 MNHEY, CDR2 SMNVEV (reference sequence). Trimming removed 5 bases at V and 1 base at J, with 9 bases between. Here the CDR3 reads CASSPLGSGANVLTF. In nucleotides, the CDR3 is TGTGCCAGCAGTCCTCTCGGGTCTGGGGCCAACGTCCTGACTTTC.

The CDR3: CASSQSRITYEQYF. The CDR3 nucleotides read TGCGCCAGCAGCCAAAGCAGGATAACCTACGAGCAGTACTTC. The gene calls are TRBV4-3 and TRBJ2-7; D remains unclear. This CDR3 region has 14 residues. Germline V gene data show CDR1 as LGHNA and CDR2 as YSLEER. Trimming stripped 2 bases from V and 2 bases from J, with 10 bases between.

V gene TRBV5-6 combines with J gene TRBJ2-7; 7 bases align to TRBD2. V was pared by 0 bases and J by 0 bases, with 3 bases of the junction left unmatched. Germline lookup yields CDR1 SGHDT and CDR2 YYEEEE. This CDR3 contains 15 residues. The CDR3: CASSLDVAGSYEQYF. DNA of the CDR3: TGTGCCAGCAGCTTGGATGTAGCGGGCTCCTACGAGCAGTACTTC.

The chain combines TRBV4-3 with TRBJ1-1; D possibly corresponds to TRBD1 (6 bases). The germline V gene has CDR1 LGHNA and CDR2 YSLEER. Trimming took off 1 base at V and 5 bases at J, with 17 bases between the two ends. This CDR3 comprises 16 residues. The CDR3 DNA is TGCGCCAGCAGCCAAGTAGGGGGTCTAATGAGGACTGAAGCTTTCTTT. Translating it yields CASSQVGGLMRTEAFF.